This T cell receptor beta chain derives from a study of cytomegalovirus exposure and HLA in healthy donors. As concerns this clone: Its antigen remains unknown.

Healthy bone marrow donors formed the donor group. Per the germline V gene, CDR1 is MNHNY and CDR2 is SVGAGI (reference sequence). Unmatched junction bases numbered 6, after V lost 4 bases and J lost 7 bases. The CDR3 contains 14 residues. The PCR employed 60 Vbeta primers together with 13 Jbeta primers. Profiled with immunoSEQ multiplex PCR; TCRdb holds only in-frame clones, not every one. The table includes about 130,000 clones, about two thirds detected once. Findings and limits, study-wide: Evidence from a later analysis indicated that most CMV-associated TCR beta chains looked HLA-restricted. Later analysis found that TCR beta chains associated with HLA were more clonally expanded than other, equally common chains.

The chain has TRBV6-6 and TRBJ2-4; TRBD1 aligns across 8 bases. The source is a young man in good health and CMV-seronegative. Sample: PBMCs. The CDR3 sequence is CASSSKQGVNIQYF. The CDR3 DNA reads TGTGCCAGCAGTTCTAAACAGGGGGTGAACATTCAGTACTTC.